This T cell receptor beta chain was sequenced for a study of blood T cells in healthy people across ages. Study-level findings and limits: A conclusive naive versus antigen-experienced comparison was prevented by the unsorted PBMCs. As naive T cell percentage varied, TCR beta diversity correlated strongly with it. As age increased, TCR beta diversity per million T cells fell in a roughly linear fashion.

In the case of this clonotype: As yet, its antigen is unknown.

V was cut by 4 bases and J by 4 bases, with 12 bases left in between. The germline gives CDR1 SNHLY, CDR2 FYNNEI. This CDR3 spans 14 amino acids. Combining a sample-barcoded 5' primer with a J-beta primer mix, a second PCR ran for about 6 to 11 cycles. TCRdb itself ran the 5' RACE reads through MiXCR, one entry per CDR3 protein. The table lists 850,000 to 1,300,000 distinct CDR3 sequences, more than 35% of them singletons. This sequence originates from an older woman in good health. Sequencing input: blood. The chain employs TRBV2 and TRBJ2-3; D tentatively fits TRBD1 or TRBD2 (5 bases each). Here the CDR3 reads CASSVRGSADTQYF. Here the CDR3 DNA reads TGTGCCAGCAGTGTTAGGGGTAGCGCAGATACGCAGTATTTT.